The T cell receptor (beta chain) described here comes from a study of cytomegalovirus exposure and HLA in healthy donors. Generated by immunoSEQ multiplex PCR, the TCRdb table keeps only in-frame clones and is missing some. This sample has 120,000 or so clones; roughly nine tenths occur once, and the top ten carry around 1.1%. The sequenced sample consisted of PBMCs. This receptor was obtained from a woman aged 18-29 years in good health and CMV-seronegative.

The CDR3, as DNA: TGTGCCAGCTCTCCGGACCAGGGACTAGTCCACGAGCAGTACTTC. Amino acids: CASSPDQGLVHEQYF. The J gene is TRBJ2-7, the V gene TRBV6-1; 8 bases fit TRBD2. The CDR3 consists of 15 residues. V shed 8 bases and J 5 bases; nucleotides not matched to a gene: 14. Germline assignment: CDR1 MNHNS and CDR2 SASEGT.